The entry below gives a single T cell receptor (beta chain) sequence along with its context. The entry originates in a study of technical replicates of blood from several donors. Some clones are missing from TCRdb's copy, which holds only in-frame ones; the method was immunoSEQ multiplex PCR. The profile shows about 75,000 clones, around 97% of them singletons. This CDR3 contains 15 residues. The germline gives CDR1 SGDLS, CDR2 YYNGEE. V was shortened by 0 bases and J by 3 bases, with 13 bases between the two germline ends. The rearrangement joins TRBV9 to TRBJ2-7, with a possible D match to TRBD2 (6 bases). The sample taken for sequencing was T cells isolated from PBMCs. This TCR came from a human donor in good health. Here the CDR3 DNA reads TGTGCCAGCAGCGTAGGGAATAGCGGAGACTACGAGCAGTACTTC. This encodes CASSVGNSGDYEQYF.